The 10 T cell receptor beta chains presented below share a single source sample, sequenced in a study of OX40 agonist ivuxolimab in advanced cancers. TCRdb's table, derived via immunoSEQ multiplex PCR, lists solely in-frame clones and lacks some. Among fewer than 12,000 clones listed, roughly 78% were seen once. The material sequenced was CD4+ or CD8+ T cells sorted from blood, taken in a trial of the OX40 agonist ivuxolimab. These receptors were taken from an adult with an advanced solid tumor such as melanoma, head and neck, liver or kidney cancer.

Concerning this clone: Sequence at one end of the junction differs from germline and may be a read error. The chain uses TRBV28 and TRBJ2-1, with D maybe TRBD2 (5 bases). Germline-derived CDR1 and CDR2 are MDHEN and SYDVKM. The CDR3 has 16 amino acids. CDR3 sequence reads: CASSLSPGFAYNEQFF. CDR3 nucleotides: TGTGCCAGCAGCTTATCTCCGGGATTTGCCTACAATGAGCAGTTCTTC.

This clone showed up just a few times. CDR3 sequence: CASSVGGVSNYGYTF. Here the CDR3 DNA reads TGTGCCAGCAGCGTAGGAGGAGTTTCTAACTATGGCTACACCTTC. The V gene is TRBV9, the J gene TRBJ1-2; D is ambiguous. There are 15 residues in the CDR3. The germline gives CDR1 SGDLS, CDR2 YYNGEE. The V and J ends lost 0 bases and 0 bases respectively, with 9 bases between them. The full variable domain, completed using reference TRBV9 and TRBJ1-2, is DSGVTQTPKHLITATGQRVTLRCSPRSGDLSVYWYQQSLDQGLQFLIQYYNGEERAKGNILERFSAQQFPDLHSELNLSSLELGDSALYFCASSVGGVSNYGYTFGSGTRLTVV.

The chain has TRBV15 and TRBJ2-7, with 9 positions matching TRBD2. The CDR3 covers 15 residues. V lost 1 base to trimming and J lost 5 bases; unmatched junction nucleotides: 6. Germline loops: CDR1 LNHNV, CDR2 YYDKDF (reference sequence). The CDR3 reads CATSRAGLALHEQYF. CDR3 coding DNA: TGTGCCACCAGCAGAGCGGGACTAGCTCTCCACGAGCAGTACTTC.

V is TRBV27 and J is TRBJ2-3, with D unresolved. Trimming took 9 bases from V and 8 from J, leaving 21 bases between them. Looked up from germline, CDR1 is MNHEY and CDR2 is SMNVEV (reference sequence). The CDR3 runs to 14 residues. The CDR3 sequence is CASALTGAPGTQYF. In DNA, the CDR3 is TGTGCCAGTGCCCTTACCGGAGCCCCCGGTACGCAGTATTTT.

In this sample, this clone turned up a few times. V gene TRBV5-8 combines with J gene TRBJ1-1, with D maybe TRBD1 (6 bases). In germline, CDR1 is SGHTS, CDR2 YDEGEE. The CDR3 length is 15 residues. With 0 bases removed from V and 4 bases from J, the gap between germline ends came to 13 bases. CDR3 sequence reads: CASSLGAGAGTEAFF. The CDR3 DNA reads TGTGCCAGCAGCTTGGGCGCAGGGGCGGGCACTGAAGCTTTCTTT.

This chain connects TRBV7-9 to TRBJ2-7, with 7 bases lining up with TRBD1. The CDR3 spans 14 residues. Per germline, CDR1 SEHNR and CDR2 FQNEAQ (reference sequence). Trimming cost V 4 bases and J 5 bases; bases outside gene matches: 8. DNA for the CDR3: TGTGCCAGCAGCTGGCGACAGGGAGTCCACGAGCAGTACTTC. Its protein is CASSWRQGVHEQYF.

The chain couples TRBV6-5 to TRBJ1-2; no firm D call. The germline V gene encodes CDR1 MNHEY and CDR2 SVGAGI. The V and J ends lost 3 bases and 4 bases respectively, with 6 bases between them. The CDR3 is made up of 12 amino acids. CDR3 DNA: TGTGCCAGCAGTTATCGGGGCTATGGCTACACCTTC. Translation gives CASSYRGYGYTF.

This clone was seen a single time. The chain carries TRBV27 and TRBJ2-5; TRBD2 aligns across 7 bases. The J call may be in error: the DNA end matches TRBJ2-7 better. From germline, CDR1 is MNHEY and CDR2 SMNVEV (reference sequence). This CDR3 has 14 amino acids. CDR3 protein: CASSLFRGESEQYF. CDR3 coding DNA: TGTGCCAGCAGTTTATTTCGGGGGGAGAGCGAGCAGTACTTC.

This chain uses TRBV19 with TRBJ1-1; 8 bases line up with TRBD1. Germline loops: CDR1 LNHDA, CDR2 SQIVND (reference sequence). V lost 3 bases, J lost 1 base, and 4 bases stayed unmatched. There are 15 residues in the CDR3. The CDR3 spells CASSIDRGANTEAFF. The CDR3 DNA reads TGTGCCAGTAGTATCGACAGGGGAGCGAACACTGAAGCTTTCTTT.

The V and J genes are TRBV30 and TRBJ1-6, with TRBD1 as a possible D gene (5 bases). V lost 7 bases to trimming and J lost 7 bases, with 17 bases between them. In germline, CDR1 is GTSNPN, CDR2 SVGIG (reference sequence). The CDR3 is 14 residues long. For the CDR3, the DNA is TGTGCCTTCAACCCCGGGACGGGAAATTCACCCCTCCACTTT. This sequence encodes CAFNPGTGNSPLHF.